These 2 T cell receptor beta chains were all obtained from the same sample, sequenced in a study of cytomegalovirus exposure and HLA in healthy donors. The primer mix had 60 Vbeta and 13 Jbeta primers. This table comes from immunoSEQ multiplex PCR, and its TCRdb copy is limited to in-frame clones, with some not included. The sample carries about 110,000 clones, over 55% recorded once. Sample: PBMCs. All receptors derive from a female donor in good health and CMV-seronegative.

This clone was recorded only once. The rearrangement links TRBV29-1 to TRBJ1-1, with 8 bases fitting TRBD1. Trimming at V came to 6 bases and at J to 11 bases, leaving 14 bases not matched to a gene. The CDR3 has 13 amino acids. The germline V gene encodes CDR1 SQVTM and CDR2 ANQGSEA. CDR3 DNA sequence: TGCAGCGTCGGAGACAGGGGCTACACCGGGGCTTTCTTT. Translated: CSVGDRGYTGAFF.

The chain is built from TRBV5-1 and TRBJ2-1; no definite D call. CDR3 length: 15 residues. V was shortened by 0 bases and J by 3 bases, with 10 bases between the two germline ends. Germline values: CDR1 SGHRS, CDR2 YFSETQ. The CDR3 bases are TGCGCCAGCAGCTTGGGTGGCGGATTCTACAATGAGCAGTTCTTC. Translating it yields CASSLGGGFYNEQFF. The variable domain in full, with the rest retrieved from reference TRBV5-1 and TRBJ2-1, is KAGVTQTPRYLIKTRGQQVTLSCSPISGHRSVSWYQQTPGQGLQFLFEYFSETQRNKGNFPGRFSGRQFSNSRSEMNVSTLELGDSALYLCASSLGGGFYNEQFFGPGTRLTVL.